The 22 T cell receptor beta chains reported below all come from one sample, sequenced in a study of blood T cells in healthy people across ages. A sample-barcoded 5' primer and a J-beta primer mix were used in a second PCR of roughly 7 to 11 cycles. From the 5' RACE reads, TCRdb called clonotypes with MiXCR, one entry per CDR3 protein. This sample carries about 1.8 million distinct CDR3 sequences, around half of them seen once, and the ten largest clones take 2.1%. Material: blood. These receptors all come from a woman aged 40-49 years in good health.

V usage is TRBV7-2 and J usage is TRBJ2-7; D not resolved. CDR1 and CDR2 (germline): SGHTA, FQGNSA. V shed 4 bases and J shed 2 bases, with 9 bases lying between them. CDR3 size: 13 residues. The CDR3 region has the DNA TGTGCCAGCAGCTCACTGAGTCCCTACGAGCAGTACTTC. This sequence encodes CASSSLSPYEQYF.

This rearrangement joins TRBV20-1 to TRBJ2-1; 8 bases map to TRBD2. J lost 6 bases, V lost 6 bases, and 7 bases had no gene match. The CDR3 sequence is 13 residues long. In germline, CDR1 is DFQATT, CDR2 SNEGSKA (reference sequence). The CDR3 region has the DNA TGCAGTGCCGAGGACGGGGGGGCCAATGAGCAGTTCTTC. This codes for CSAEDGGANEQFF.

The rearrangement joins TRBV5-1 to TRBJ1-2, with TRBD1 matching 7 bases. V was clipped by 4 bases and J by 2 bases; unmatched bases: 8. The CDR3 contains 15 residues. Germline CDR1 is SGHRS and CDR2 is YFSETQ. The DNA of the CDR3 is TGCGCCAGCAGCACCACAAGACAGGGCAACTATGGCTACACCTTC. Encoded protein: CASSTTRQGNYGYTF.

The chain uses TRBV4-3 and TRBJ2-3; 8 nucleotides line up with TRBD2. Germline V gives CDR1 LGHNA, CDR2 YSLEER. V gave up 0 bases and J gave up 2 bases; unmatched junction bases: 4. The CDR3 extends over 16 amino acids. CDR3 sequence: CASSQERRGVTDTQYF. The CDR3, as DNA: TGCGCCAGCAGCCAAGAAAGGCGGGGGGTCACAGATACGCAGTATTTT.

The chain links TRBV24-1 to TRBJ1-2; D might be TRBD1 (6 bases). Trimming cost V 4 bases and J 4 bases, with 12 bases left between them. Germline V CDR1 and CDR2: KGHDR, SFDVKD. The CDR3 is made up of 14 amino acids. CDR3 residues: CATSDTAGAYGYTF. The CDR3 bases are TGTGCCACCAGTGACACTGCAGGGGCCTATGGCTACACCTTC.

V and J are TRBV28 and TRBJ2-4, with D perhaps being TRBD1 or TRBD2 (5 bases each). The J call may be faulty, since TRBJ2-5 better matches the DNA end. The CDR3 consists of 13 residues. Germline CDR1 is MDHEN and CDR2 is SYDVKM. For the CDR3, the DNA is TGTGCCAGCAGTCCGGGACGCCCAGAGACCCAGTACTTC. Protein sequence: CASSPGRPETQYF.

V gene TRBV7-9 combines with J gene TRBJ2-4, with D uncertain. The length of the CDR3 is 12 residues. Germline V gene data show CDR1 as SEHNR and CDR2 as FQNEAQ (reference sequence). The ends were cut back, 5 bases at V and 5 bases at J, with 7 bases in the middle. CDR3 amino acids: CASSLPQNIQYF. In DNA, the CDR3 is TGTGCCAGCAGCCTCCCTCAAAACATTCAGTACTTC.

The chain joins TRBV18 to TRBJ2-7; 9 bases are a match to TRBD2. The last part of the DNA fits TRBJ2-5 better; the J call may be wrong. The germline V gene has CDR1 KGHSH and CDR2 LQKENI. This CDR3 contains 14 residues. The CDR3 spells CASYGTSSKETQYF. The CDR3 nucleotides read TGTGCCAGCTACGGGACTAGCAGTAAAGAGACCCAGTACTTC.

The CDR3 sequence is CSARGLAGETSSYNEQFF. Here the CDR3 DNA reads TGCAGTGCCCGGGGACTAGCGGGGGAAACGAGCTCCTACAATGAGCAGTTCTTC. This sequence joins TRBV20-1 and TRBJ2-1; 14 bases map to TRBD2. Germline V gene sequence: CDR1 DFQATT, CDR2 SNEGSKA (reference sequence). The V and J ends lost 6 bases and 0 bases, in that order; junction bases with no gene match: 10. The CDR3 is made up of 18 amino acids.

This clonotype was recorded a few times. The V and J genes are TRBV5-1 and TRBJ2-1, with D tentatively TRBD2 (5 bases). This CDR3 is built from 15 residues. Trimming removed 0 bases at V and 2 bases at J, with 9 bases between. Germline lookup yields CDR1 SGHRS and CDR2 YFSETQ. The CDR3 spells CASSLAGWAYNEQFF. CDR3 bases: TGCGCCAGCAGCTTGGCGGGGTGGGCCTACAATGAGCAGTTCTTC.

This clonotype was detected ten times or more. The chain combines TRBV20-1 with TRBJ2-7, with TRBD1 matching 7 bases. This CDR3 spans 13 amino acids. Per the germline V gene, CDR1 is DFQATT and CDR2 is SNEGSKA (reference sequence). The V segment lost 3 bases and the J segment 2 bases; nucleotides outside the gene matches: 4. CDR3 sequence reads: CSARGDSTYEQYF. In DNA, the CDR3 is TGCAGTGCTAGGGGGGACAGCACCTACGAGCAGTACTTC.

The rearrangement joins TRBV7-2 to TRBJ2-7; the match to TRBD2 covers 10 bases. Germline V CDR1 and CDR2: SGHTA, FQGNSA. The CDR3 is made up of 16 amino acids. V trimming: 8 bases; J trimming: 0 bases; junction bases outside the gene matches: 10. The CDR3 coding sequence is TGTGCCAGCGGCCTTAGCGGGGGGTCACCCTCCTACGAGCAGTACTTC. Amino acid sequence: CASGLSGGSPSYEQYF.

In this sample, this clonotype turned up a few times. This sequence joins TRBV6-1 and TRBJ2-3; 9 bases map to TRBD2. This CDR3 region has 17 residues. Germline values: CDR1 MNHNS, CDR2 SASEGT. With 8 bases clipped from V and 6 bases from J, the junction kept 18 bases outside the gene matches. This chain's CDR3 is CASQITHRASGADTQYF. Here the CDR3 DNA reads TGTGCCAGCCAAATCACTCATCGGGCTAGCGGGGCTGATACGCAGTATTTT.

This chain joins TRBV7-2 and TRBJ2-1, with TRBD1 matching over 9 bases. V shed 2 bases, J shed 9 bases, and the junction held 8 bases outside the gene matches. The CDR3 has 15 amino acids. Germline assignment: CDR1 SGHTA and CDR2 FQGNSA. CDR3 amino acids: CASSLSPGQGFEQFF. In DNA form, the CDR3 reads TGTGCCAGCAGCTTATCACCGGGACAGGGCTTTGAGCAGTTCTTC. The full variable domain, its missing parts supplied by reference TRBV7-2 and TRBJ2-1, is GAGVSQSPSNKVTEKGKDVELRCDPISGHTALYWYRQSLGQGLEFLIYFQGNSAPDKSGLPSDRFSAERTGGSVSTLTIQRTQQEDSAVYLCASSLSPGQGFEQFFGPGTRLTVL.

This clonotype was seen at least ten times. The V call is TRBV13, the J call TRBJ2-7, with 8 bases that match TRBD1. CDR3 length equals 14 residues. The J segment lost 7 bases and the V segment lost 5 bases, leaving 10 bases of the junction unmatched. Per germline, CDR1 PRHDT and CDR2 FYEKMQ (reference sequence). The CDR3 region has the DNA TGTGCCAGCAGCCTCGGGACAGGAGAAAGGGAGCAGTACTTC. This sequence encodes CASSLGTGEREQYF. The variable domain in full, with the rest retrieved from reference TRBV13 and TRBJ2-7, is AAGVIQSPRHLIKEKRETATLKCYPIPRHDTVYWYQQGPGQDPQFLISFYEKMQSDKGSIPDRFSAQQFSDYHSELNMSSLELGDSALYFCASSLGTGEREQYFGPGTRLTVT.

The J gene is TRBJ2-2, the V gene TRBV20-1, with 7 bases aligning to TRBD2. V lost 3 bases to trimming and J lost 3 bases; unmatched junction nucleotides: 7. This CDR3 comprises 15 residues. Germline CDR1 and CDR2: DFQATT and SNEGSKA (reference sequence). CDR3 sequence: CSARWASGDTGELFF. CDR3 DNA: TGCAGTGCTAGGTGGGCTAGCGGTGACACCGGGGAGCTGTTTTTT.

This CDR3 is CSARRGGGVNTEAFF. The CDR3 bases are TGCAGTGCTAGGCGGGGGGGAGGCGTGAACACTGAAGCTTTCTTT. The chain couples TRBV20-1 to TRBJ1-1; tentatively, D is TRBD1 (5 bases). V lost 3 bases and J lost 0, with 14 bases in between. This CDR3 region has 15 residues. Germline CDR1 and CDR2: DFQATT and SNEGSKA (reference sequence).

This clonotype was counted a few times. The chain uses TRBV4-2 and TRBJ2-3, with D unclear. Germline CDR1 and CDR2: LGHNA and YNFKEQ. Trimming shortened V by 0 bases and J by 4 bases, and 14 bases separated the two germline ends. The CDR3 runs 16 residues. For the CDR3, the DNA is TGTGCCAGCAGCCAAGACGGCGACTCTCCCCCAGATACGCAGTATTTT. Translating it yields CASSQDGDSPPDTQYF.

This clonotype was found a few times. J is TRBJ2-5 and V is TRBV20-1, with TRBD2 as a possible D gene (6 bases). Germline V gene lookup returns CDR1 DFQATT and CDR2 SNEGSKA (reference sequence). The CDR3 totals 12 residues. Trimming stripped 3 bases from V and 5 bases from J, with 10 bases between. As DNA, the CDR3 is TGCAGTGCTAGGGGGGGAACGGAGACCCAGTACTTC. This gives the protein CSARGGTETQYF.

J is TRBJ2-5 and V is TRBV6-1, with TRBD2 matching over 11 bases. Germline CDR1 reads MNHNS; CDR2 reads SASEGT. The ends lost 6 bases at V and 0 bases at J; junction bases unmatched: 3. The CDR3 loop spans 15 amino acids. The DNA for the CDR3 is TGTGCCAGCAGATTTAGCGGGGGGGACCAAGAGACCCAGTACTTC. Protein: CASRFSGGDQETQYF.

The J gene is TRBJ2-5, the V gene TRBV20-1; TRBD1 matches 8 bases. V gave up 5 bases and J gave up 11 bases; unmatched junction bases: 19. From germline, CDR1 is DFQATT and CDR2 SNEGSKA (reference sequence). This CDR3 has 15 amino acids. The CDR3 DNA reads as TGCAGTGCTGTGGACCGGGACAGGTACTACAATGAGCAGTACTTC. Protein sequence: CSAVDRDRYYNEQYF.

In this sample, this clonotype turned up a few times. The V call is TRBV7-2, the J call TRBJ2-1; the match to TRBD2 covers 9 bases. This CDR3 spans 19 amino acids. J was trimmed by 2 bases and V by 1 base; bases with no gene match: 12. Germline CDR1 and CDR2: SGHTA and FQGNSA. CDR3 DNA: TGTGCCAGCAGCTTAGTGGTGGGGAGCGGGGGGCTGGCCTACAATGAGCAGTTCTTC. It specifies CASSLVVGSGGLAYNEQFF.